This T cell receptor beta chain originates from a study of blood T cell repertoires in COVID-19. The overall study: The study drew acute and convalescent COVID-19 samples from the United States, Italy and Spain. T cells, B-cell-depleted T cells, or PBMCs supplied cDNA or gDNA.

Under the authors' procedure: Nucleated cell number was recorded as an estimate derived from reference gene primer amplification. Here immunoSEQ multiplex PCR was the method, and the copy in TCRdb shows in-frame clones only, minus some. V and J calls and clone size are copied from that table; D and trimming were computed from the DNA. Of some 250,000 clones in the sample, about four fifths were seen once. This CDR3 is built from 15 residues. Germline V gives CDR1 SEHNR, CDR2 FQNEAQ (reference sequence). V lost 2 bases and J 2 bases, leaving 12 bases between the germline ends. The rearrangement uses TRBV7-9 and TRBJ1-1, with D possibly matching TRBD1 (5 bases). The sample consisted of peripheral blood. This clonotype was sampled from a woman older than 75 with acute or convalescent COVID-19. Here the CDR3 DNA reads TGTGCCAGCAGCTTACAGGGCGCGTTCAACACTGAAGCTTTCTTT. Protein sequence: CASSLQGAFNTEAFF.